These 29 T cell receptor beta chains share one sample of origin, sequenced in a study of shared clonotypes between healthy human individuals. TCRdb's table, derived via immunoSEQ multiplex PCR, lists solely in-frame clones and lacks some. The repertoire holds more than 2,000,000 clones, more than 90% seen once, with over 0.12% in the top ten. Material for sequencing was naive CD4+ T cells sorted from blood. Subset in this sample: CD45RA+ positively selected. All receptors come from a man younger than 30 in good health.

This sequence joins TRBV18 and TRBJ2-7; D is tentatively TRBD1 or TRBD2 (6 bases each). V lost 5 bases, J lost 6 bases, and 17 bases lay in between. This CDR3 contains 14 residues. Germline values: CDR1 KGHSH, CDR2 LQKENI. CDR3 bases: TGTGCCAGCTCATCGGGGGACACCGCCGGCGAGCAGTACTTC. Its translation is CASSSGDTAGEQYF.

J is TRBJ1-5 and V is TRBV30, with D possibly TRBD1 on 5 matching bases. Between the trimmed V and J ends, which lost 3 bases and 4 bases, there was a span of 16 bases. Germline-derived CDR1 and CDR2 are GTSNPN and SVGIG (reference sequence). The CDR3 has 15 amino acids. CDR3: CAWRDRGDWNQPQHF. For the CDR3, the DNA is TGTGCCTGGAGGGACCGGGGGGATTGGAATCAGCCCCAGCATTTT.

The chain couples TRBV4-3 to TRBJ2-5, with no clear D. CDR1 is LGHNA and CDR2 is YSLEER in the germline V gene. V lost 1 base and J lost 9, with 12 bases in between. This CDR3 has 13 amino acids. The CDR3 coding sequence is TGCGCCAGCAGCCAAGGCACGGCCATGGCCCAGTACTTC. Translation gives CASSQGTAMAQYF.

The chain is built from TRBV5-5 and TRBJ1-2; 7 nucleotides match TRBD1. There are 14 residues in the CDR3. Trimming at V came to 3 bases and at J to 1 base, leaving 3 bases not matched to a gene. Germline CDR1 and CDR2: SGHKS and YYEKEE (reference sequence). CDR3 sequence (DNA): TGTGCCAGCAGCTCGGGACAGCTTAACTATGGCTACACCTTC. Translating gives CASSSGQLNYGYTF.

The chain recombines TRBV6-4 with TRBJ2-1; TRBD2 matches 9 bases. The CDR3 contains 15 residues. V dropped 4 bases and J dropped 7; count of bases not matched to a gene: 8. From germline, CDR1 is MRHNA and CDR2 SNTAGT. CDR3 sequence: CASSGGAGGRNEQFF. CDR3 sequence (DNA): TGTGCCAGCAGTGGTGGAGCGGGAGGAAGAAATGAGCAGTTCTTC.

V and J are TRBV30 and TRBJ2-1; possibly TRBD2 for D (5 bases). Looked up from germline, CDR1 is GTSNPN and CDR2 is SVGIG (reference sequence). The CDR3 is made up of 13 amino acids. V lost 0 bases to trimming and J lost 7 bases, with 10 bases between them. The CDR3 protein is CAWSVGLANEQFF. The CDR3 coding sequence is TGTGCCTGGAGTGTGGGTCTAGCTAATGAGCAGTTCTTC.

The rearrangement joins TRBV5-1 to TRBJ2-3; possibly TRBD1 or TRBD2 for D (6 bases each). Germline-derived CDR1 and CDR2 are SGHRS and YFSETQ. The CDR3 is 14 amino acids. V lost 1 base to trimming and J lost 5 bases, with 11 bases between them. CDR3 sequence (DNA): TGCGCCAGCAGCTTGCAGGGGACTCAAGATACGCAGTATTTT. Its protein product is CASSLQGTQDTQYF.

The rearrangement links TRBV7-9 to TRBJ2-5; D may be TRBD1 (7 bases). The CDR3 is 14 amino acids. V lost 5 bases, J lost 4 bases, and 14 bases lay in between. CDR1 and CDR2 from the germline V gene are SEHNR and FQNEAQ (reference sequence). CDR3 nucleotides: TGTGCCAGCAGCGGGAACAGGGGAGGAGAGACCCAGTACTTC. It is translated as CASSGNRGGETQYF.

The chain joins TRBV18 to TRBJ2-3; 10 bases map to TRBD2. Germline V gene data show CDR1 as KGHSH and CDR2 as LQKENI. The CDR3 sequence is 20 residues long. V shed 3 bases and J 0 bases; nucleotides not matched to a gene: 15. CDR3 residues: CASSPLPLSGGLSSTDTQYF. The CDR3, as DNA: TGTGCCAGCTCACCCCTTCCTCTTAGCGGGGGGCTATCTAGCACAGATACGCAGTATTTT.

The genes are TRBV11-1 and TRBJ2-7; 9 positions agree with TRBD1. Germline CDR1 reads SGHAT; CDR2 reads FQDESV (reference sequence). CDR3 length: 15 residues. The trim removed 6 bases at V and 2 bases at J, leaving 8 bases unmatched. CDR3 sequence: CASRPGQGFTYEQYF. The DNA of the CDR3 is TGTGCCAGCAGGCCGGGACAGGGTTTTACCTACGAGCAGTACTTC. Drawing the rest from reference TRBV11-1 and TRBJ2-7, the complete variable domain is EAEVAQSPRYKITEKSQAVAFWCDPISGHATLYWYRQILGQGPELLVQFQDESVVDDSQLPKDRFSAERLKGVDSTLKIQPAELGDSAMYLCASRPGQGFTYEQYFGPGTRLTVT.

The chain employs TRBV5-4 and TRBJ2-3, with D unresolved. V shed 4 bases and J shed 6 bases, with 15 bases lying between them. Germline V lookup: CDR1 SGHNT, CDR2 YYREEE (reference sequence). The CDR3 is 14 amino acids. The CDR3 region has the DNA TGTGCCAGCAGCCCTCGGGTAGATGGTGATACGCAGTATTTT. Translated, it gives CASSPRVDGDTQYF.

CDR3 DNA sequence: TGTGCCAGCAGCTTAGAAACAGGGTCCACCGGGGAGCTGTTTTTT. Protein: CASSLETGSTGELFF. J is TRBJ2-2 and V is TRBV7-2, with D perhaps matching TRBD1 (6 bases). Trimming cost V 1 base and J 4 bases, with 10 bases left between them. The CDR3 loop spans 15 amino acids. Looked up from germline, CDR1 is SGHTA and CDR2 is FQGNSA.

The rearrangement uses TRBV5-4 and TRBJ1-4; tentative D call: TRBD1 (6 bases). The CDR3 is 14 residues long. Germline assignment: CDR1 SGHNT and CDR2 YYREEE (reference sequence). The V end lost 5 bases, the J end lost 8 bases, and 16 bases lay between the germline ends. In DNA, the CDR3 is TGTGCCAGCAGTCCCGGGGGCAGAAACGAAAAACTGTTTTTT. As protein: CASSPGGRNEKLFF.

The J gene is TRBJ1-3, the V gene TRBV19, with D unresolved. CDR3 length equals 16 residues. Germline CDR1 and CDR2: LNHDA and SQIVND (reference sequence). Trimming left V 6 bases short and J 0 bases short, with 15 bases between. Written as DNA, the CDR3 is TGTGCCAGTAGACAAAGCCCGGCGAGCTCTGGAAACACCATATATTTT. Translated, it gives CASRQSPASSGNTIYF. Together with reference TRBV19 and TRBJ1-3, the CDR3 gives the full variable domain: DGGITQSPKYLFRKEGQNVTLSCEQNLNHDAMYWYRQDPGQGLRLIYYSQIVNDFQKGDIAEGYSVSREKKESFPLTVTSAQKNPTAFYLCASRQSPASSGNTIYFGEGSWLTVV.

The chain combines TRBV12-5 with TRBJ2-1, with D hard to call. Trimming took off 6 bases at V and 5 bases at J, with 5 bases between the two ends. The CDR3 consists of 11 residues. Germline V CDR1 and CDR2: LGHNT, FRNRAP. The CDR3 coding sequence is TGTGCTAGTGGGATTGACAATGAGCAGTTCTTC. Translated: CASGIDNEQFF.

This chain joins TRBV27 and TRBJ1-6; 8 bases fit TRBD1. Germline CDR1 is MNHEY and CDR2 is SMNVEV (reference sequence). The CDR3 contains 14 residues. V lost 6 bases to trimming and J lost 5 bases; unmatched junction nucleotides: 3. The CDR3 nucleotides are TGTGCCAGCAGAGACAGGGGAAATAATTCACCCCTCCACTTT. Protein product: CASRDRGNNSPLHF.

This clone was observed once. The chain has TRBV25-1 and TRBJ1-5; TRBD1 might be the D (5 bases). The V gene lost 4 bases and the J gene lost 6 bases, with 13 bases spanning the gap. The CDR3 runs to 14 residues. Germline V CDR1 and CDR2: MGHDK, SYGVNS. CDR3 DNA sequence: TGTGCCAGCAGTGGTCTTTCGGGGGGTCAGCCCCAGCATTTT. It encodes CASSGLSGGQPQHF. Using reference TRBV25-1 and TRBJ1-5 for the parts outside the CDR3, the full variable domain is EADIYQTPRYLVIGTGKKITLECSQTMGHDKMYWYQQDPGMELHLIHYSYGVNSTEKGDLSSESTVSRIRTEHFPLTLESARPSHTSQYLCASSGLSGGQPQHFGDGTRLSIL.

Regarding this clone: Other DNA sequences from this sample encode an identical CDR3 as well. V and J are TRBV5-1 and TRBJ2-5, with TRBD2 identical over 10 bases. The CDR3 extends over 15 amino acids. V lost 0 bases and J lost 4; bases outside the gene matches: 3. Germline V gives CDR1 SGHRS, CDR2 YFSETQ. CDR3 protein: CASSLVAGGRETQYF. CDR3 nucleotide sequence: TGCGCCAGCAGCTTGGTAGCGGGGGGCAGAGAGACCCAGTACTTC.

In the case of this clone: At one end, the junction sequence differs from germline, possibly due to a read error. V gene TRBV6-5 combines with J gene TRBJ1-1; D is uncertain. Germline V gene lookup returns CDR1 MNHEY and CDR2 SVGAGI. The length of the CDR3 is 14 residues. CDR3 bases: TGTGCCATCAGTGATCTGTGGATGAACACTGAAGCTTTCTTT. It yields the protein CAISDLWMNTEAFF.

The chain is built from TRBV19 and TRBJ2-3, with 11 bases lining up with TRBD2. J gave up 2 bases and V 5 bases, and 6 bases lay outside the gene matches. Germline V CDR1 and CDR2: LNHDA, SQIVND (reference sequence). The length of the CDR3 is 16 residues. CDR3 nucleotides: TGTGCCAGTAGTCTTATAGCGGGGGGGCTCACAGATACGCAGTATTTT. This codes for CASSLIAGGLTDTQYF.

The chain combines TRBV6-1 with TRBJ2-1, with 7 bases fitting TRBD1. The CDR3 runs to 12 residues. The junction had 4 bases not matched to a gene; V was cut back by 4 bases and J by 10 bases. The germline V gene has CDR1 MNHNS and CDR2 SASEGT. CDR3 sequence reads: CASSGQGGEQFF. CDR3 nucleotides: TGTGCCAGCAGTGGACAGGGCGGCGAGCAGTTCTTC.

The chain's CDR3 is CASSEAQWSTEAFF. The CDR3 nucleotides are TGTGCCAGCAGTGAAGCACAGTGGTCCACTGAAGCTTTCTTT. The rearrangement links TRBV2 to TRBJ1-1, with unresolved D. The CDR3 has 14 amino acids. V was shortened by 0 bases and J by 4 bases, with 9 bases between the two germline ends. Per germline, CDR1 SNHLY and CDR2 FYNNEI.

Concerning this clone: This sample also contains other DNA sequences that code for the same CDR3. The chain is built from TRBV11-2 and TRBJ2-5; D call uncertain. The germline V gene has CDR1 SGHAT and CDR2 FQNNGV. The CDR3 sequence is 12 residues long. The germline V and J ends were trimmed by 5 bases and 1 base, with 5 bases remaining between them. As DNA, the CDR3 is TGTGCCAGCAGCCCTGGCCAAGAGACCCAGTACTTC. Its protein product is CASSPGQETQYF.

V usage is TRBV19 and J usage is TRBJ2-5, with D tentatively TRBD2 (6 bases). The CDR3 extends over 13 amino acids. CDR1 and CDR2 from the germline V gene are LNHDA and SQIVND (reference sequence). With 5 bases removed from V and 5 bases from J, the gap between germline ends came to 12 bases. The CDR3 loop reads CASSSTRRETQYF. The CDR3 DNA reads TGTGCCAGTAGTTCGACTAGGCGGGAGACCCAGTACTTC. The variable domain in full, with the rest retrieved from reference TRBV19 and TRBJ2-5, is DGGITQSPKYLFRKEGQNVTLSCEQNLNHDAMYWYRQDPGQGLRLIYYSQIVNDFQKGDIAEGYSVSREKKESFPLTVTSAQKNPTAFYLCASSSTRRETQYFGPGTRLLVL.

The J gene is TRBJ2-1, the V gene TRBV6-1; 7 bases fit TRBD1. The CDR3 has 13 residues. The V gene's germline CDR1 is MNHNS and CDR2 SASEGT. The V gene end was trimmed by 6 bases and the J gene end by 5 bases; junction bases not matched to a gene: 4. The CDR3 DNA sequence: TGTGCCAGCAGGAGGACAGGCAACAATGAGCAGTTCTTC. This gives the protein CASRRTGNNEQFF.

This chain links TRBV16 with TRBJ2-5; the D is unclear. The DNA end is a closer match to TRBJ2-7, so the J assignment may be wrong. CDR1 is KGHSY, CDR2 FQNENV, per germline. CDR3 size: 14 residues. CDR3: CASSLLTLPTEQYF. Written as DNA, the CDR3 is TGTGCCAGCAGCCTCCTTACTCTCCCTACCGAGCAGTACTTC.

The CDR3 is CASSGGTSAYNEQFF. CDR3 coding DNA: TGCGCCAGCAGCGGCGGGACTAGCGCGTACAATGAGCAGTTCTTC. The rearrangement joins TRBV5-1 to TRBJ2-1; 10 bases fit TRBD2. Trimming removed 4 bases from V and 4 bases from J; junction bases left unmatched: 5. Germline V gene sequence: CDR1 SGHRS, CDR2 YFSETQ. This CDR3 region has 15 residues.

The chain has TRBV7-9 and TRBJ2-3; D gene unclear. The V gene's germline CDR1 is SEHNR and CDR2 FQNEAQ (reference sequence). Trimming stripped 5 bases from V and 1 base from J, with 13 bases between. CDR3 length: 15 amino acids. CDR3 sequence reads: CASSVSASRTDTQYF. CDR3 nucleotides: TGTGCCAGCAGCGTCAGCGCGTCCCGCACAGATACGCAGTATTTT.

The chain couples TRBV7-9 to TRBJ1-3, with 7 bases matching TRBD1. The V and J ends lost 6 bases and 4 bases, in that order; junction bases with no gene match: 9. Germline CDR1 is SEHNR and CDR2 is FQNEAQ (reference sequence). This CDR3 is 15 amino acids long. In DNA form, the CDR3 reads TGTGCCAGCAGGCCTACAGGGGTTCAAGGAAACACCATATATTTT. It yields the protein CASRPTGVQGNTIYF.